Listed here are 27 T cell receptor beta chains from one sample, sequenced in a study of ipilimumab plus nivolumab after autologous stem cell transplantation. Sequencing used immunoSEQ multiplex PCR; TCRdb keeps in-frame clones, though not all of them. The profile shows 43,000 or so clones, over 75% of them singletons. The material was PBMCs, obtained in a trial of ipilimumab plus nivolumab as post-transplant consolidation. The source of these receptors is a male donor with multiple myeloma.

The chain couples TRBV2 to TRBJ1-1, with D possibly matching TRBD1 (5 bases). From germline, CDR1 is SNHLY and CDR2 FYNNEI. This CDR3 contains 14 residues. Trimming removed 8 bases from V and 2 bases from J, with 15 bases in between. The CDR3: CASRLGGGNTEAFF. CDR3 DNA sequence: TGTGCCAGCCGACTCGGTGGGGGAAACACTGAAGCTTTCTTT.

This sequence joins TRBV5-4 and TRBJ2-3; the D gene is possibly TRBD1 (6 bases). Germline CDR1 and CDR2: SGHNT and YYREEE (reference sequence). The CDR3 is 15 residues long. Trimming shortened V by 4 bases and J by 2 bases, and 14 bases separated the two germline ends. The CDR3 DNA reads TGTGCCAGCAGCCTTGAGACAGGCCACACAGATACGCAGTATTTT. Its protein is CASSLETGHTDTQYF. The full variable domain, in which reference TRBV5-4 and TRBJ2-3 provide the parts outside the CDR3, is ETGVTQSPTHLIKTRGQQVTLRCSSQSGHNTVSWYQQALGQGPQFIFQYYREEENGRGNFPPRFSGLQFPNYSSELNVNALELDDSALYLCASSLETGHTDTQYFGPGTRLTVL.

The genes are TRBV18 and TRBJ2-2; 14 nucleotides match TRBD2. The CDR3 runs 19 residues. With 2 bases clipped from V and 4 bases from J, the junction kept 9 bases outside the gene matches. The germline CDR1 and CDR2 sequences are KGHSH and LQKENI. In DNA form, the CDR3 reads TGTGCCAGCTCACCAAACGCGGGACTAGCGGGAGTCGGCACCGGGGAGCTGTTTTTT. Its translation is CASSPNAGLAGVGTGELFF.

The chain couples TRBV5-1 to TRBJ1-1; 9 bases fit TRBD1. This CDR3 has 15 residues. Germline V CDR1 and CDR2: SGHRS, YFSETQ. Germline trimming cut 3 bases from V and 0 bases from J; bases unmatched to any gene: 3. DNA of the CDR3: TGCGCCAGCAGCTCAGACAGGGGGTTGAACACTGAAGCTTTCTTT. It specifies CASSSDRGLNTEAFF.

This clone was found a few times. The rearrangement joins TRBV9 to TRBJ2-5; 8 bases line up with TRBD2. CDR1 and CDR2 from the germline V gene are SGDLS and YYNGEE. V dropped 0 bases and J dropped 4; count of bases not matched to a gene: 5. This CDR3 is 15 amino acids long. The CDR3 sequence is CASSVAGGYGETQYF. In DNA form, the CDR3 reads TGTGCCAGCAGCGTAGCGGGGGGGTACGGAGAGACCCAGTACTTC.

The J gene is TRBJ2-5, the V gene TRBV29-1, with TRBD1 as a possible D gene (6 bases). Trimming removed 7 bases from V and 4 bases from J, with 25 bases in between. Germline V lookup: CDR1 SQVTM, CDR2 ANQGSEA. This CDR3 is built from 16 residues. CDR3 in DNA: TGCAGCGCCCTCAAGGGGGTCCCGAATGGGGCAGAGACCCAGTACTTC. It translates to CSALKGVPNGAETQYF.

The chain carries TRBV2 and TRBJ1-5; D not resolved. Germline V gives CDR1 SNHLY, CDR2 FYNNEI. Trimming pared 2 bases from V and 2 bases from J, leaving 7 bases between. The CDR3 length is 14 residues. The CDR3 spells CASSEQAGNQPQHF. The DNA of the CDR3 is TGTGCCAGCAGTGAACAGGCCGGCAATCAGCCCCAGCATTTT.

The chain recombines TRBV5-5 with TRBJ2-3, with 8 bases matching TRBD1. CDR1 and CDR2 (germline): SGHKS, YYEKEE (reference sequence). The V segment lost 7 bases and the J segment 0 bases; nucleotides outside the gene matches: 4. This CDR3 contains 14 residues. CDR3 DNA sequence: TGTGCCAGCGGACAGGGTGCAAGCACAGATACGCAGTATTTT. This sequence encodes CASGQGASTDTQYF.

V is TRBV19 and J is TRBJ1-1, with D maybe TRBD1 (6 bases). Per germline, CDR1 LNHDA and CDR2 SQIVND (reference sequence). Trimming took 8 bases from V and 5 from J, leaving 18 bases between them. The CDR3 extends over 14 amino acids. This CDR3 reads CASQTGGGGTEAFF. The CDR3 DNA is TGTGCCAGTCAGACGGGGGGAGGGGGTACTGAAGCTTTCTTT.

V is TRBV9 and J is TRBJ2-5; a weak D match, TRBD2 (6 bases). CDR1 is SGDLS and CDR2 is YYNGEE in the germline V gene. This CDR3 has 14 residues. Trimming removed 0 bases from V and 3 bases from J, with 9 bases in between. This CDR3 reads CASSVGWGEETQYF. The CDR3, as DNA: TGTGCCAGCAGCGTAGGTTGGGGGGAAGAGACCCAGTACTTC.

The rearrangement links TRBV9 to TRBJ1-1; no clear D. The CDR3 length is 15 residues. Germline lookup yields CDR1 SGDLS and CDR2 YYNGEE. Trimming left V 2 bases short and J 0 bases short, with 11 bases between. CDR3 DNA sequence: TGTGCCAGCAGCGTGTCAGAGAACCTGAACACTGAAGCTTTCTTT. It translates to CASSVSENLNTEAFF.

V and J are TRBV19 and TRBJ1-2; D gene uncertain. Germline CDR1 LNHDA, CDR2 SQIVND (reference sequence). Trimming took off 6 bases at V and 1 base at J, with 6 bases between the two ends. This CDR3 is 12 amino acids long. The CDR3 spells CASRVNNYGYTF. For the CDR3, the DNA is TGTGCCAGTAGGGTCAATAACTATGGCTACACCTTC.

The V call is TRBV6-9, the J call TRBJ2-7; D call uncertain. There are 13 residues in the CDR3. V was trimmed by 4 bases and J by 1 base, leaving 8 bases between them. The germline CDR1 and CDR2 sequences are MNHGY and SVAAGI. The CDR3 DNA sequence: TGTGCCAGCAGTTTGGAAGGGTCCTACGAGCAGTACTTC. Residues: CASSLEGSYEQYF.

The V call is TRBV18, the J call TRBJ2-1; unclear D gene. CDR3 length equals 13 residues. The V end was cut by 3 bases, the J end by 5 bases, with 8 bases between. Germline loops: CDR1 KGHSH, CDR2 LQKENI. In DNA, the CDR3 is TGTGCCAGCTCACCCGGTTCCAACAATGAGCAGTTCTTC. It yields the protein CASSPGSNNEQFF.

The rearrangement uses TRBV2 and TRBJ2-5, with a tentative D call TRBD1 (6 bases). The CDR3 is made up of 14 amino acids. Trimming pared 6 bases from V and 5 bases from J, leaving 16 bases between. Germline V CDR1 and CDR2: SNHLY, FYNNEI. The CDR3: CASSAWGPGETQYF. In nucleotides, the CDR3 is TGTGCCAGCAGCGCTTGGGGGCCAGGGGAGACCCAGTACTTC.

This chain connects TRBV9 to TRBJ2-5; D is unclear. The end of the DNA aligns better with TRBJ2-7, so the J call may be wrong. CDR3 length: 14 amino acids. Looked up from germline, CDR1 is SGDLS and CDR2 is YYNGEE. The CDR3 DNA reads as TGTGCCAGCAGCGCGGCCGGGTTCTCCTACGAGCAGTACTTC. It translates to CASSAAGFSYEQYF.

The CDR3 spells CASSPRLPTGTRTYEQYF. The CDR3 bases are TGTGCCAGCAGCCCGCGACTTCCCACAGGGACTAGGACCTACGAGCAGTACTTC. The V and J genes are TRBV9 and TRBJ2-5; 8 bases map to TRBD2. The J call may be wrong; the DNA end is better matched by TRBJ2-7. CDR1 and CDR2 (germline): SGDLS, YYNGEE. The CDR3 has 18 amino acids.

V usage is TRBV6-5 and J usage is TRBJ1-2; D unresolved. V was cut by 7 bases and J by 4 bases, with 13 bases left in between. This CDR3 spans 13 amino acids. CDR1 is MNHEY and CDR2 is SVGAGI in the germline V gene. The CDR3 sequence: CASTSGFFYGYTF. CDR3 in DNA: TGTGCCAGCACCTCCGGGTTCTTCTATGGCTACACCTTC.

The CDR3 region has the DNA TGTGCCAGTAGCCAGGGGGCATTTTTCAAGGGCTCTGGGGCCAACGTCCTGACTTTC. It encodes CASSQGAFFKGSGANVLTF. This chain joins TRBV19 and TRBJ2-6, with 8 bases fitting TRBD1. The CDR3 sequence is 19 residues long. Germline V gene sequence: CDR1 LNHDA, CDR2 SQIVND (reference sequence). Trimming removed 6 bases from V and 0 bases from J; junction bases left unmatched: 13.

This chain links TRBV6-6 with TRBJ1-5, with no clear D. This CDR3 contains 14 residues. The germline gives CDR1 MNHNY, CDR2 SVGAGI (reference sequence). Trimming cost V 8 bases and J 0 bases, with 11 bases left between them. Written as DNA, the CDR3 is TGTGCCAGCCAAGACATCCTTAGCAATCAGCCCCAGCATTTT. Its translation is CASQDILSNQPQHF.

The chain is built from TRBV7-8 and TRBJ2-3; D gene ambiguous. The CDR3 loop spans 15 amino acids. Germline CDR1 reads SGHVS; CDR2 reads FQNEAQ. The ends were cut back, 5 bases at V and 0 bases at J, with 12 bases in the middle. The CDR3 DNA follows: TGTGCCAGCAGCCCGTCGGAAGTTAGCACAGATACGCAGTATTTT. This codes for CASSPSEVSTDTQYF.

Details on this clone: This sample also contains other DNA sequences that code for the same CDR3. V is TRBV6-5 and J is TRBJ1-1; D gene ambiguous. Trimming took off 2 bases at V and 4 bases at J, with 5 bases between the two ends. The CDR3 spans 12 residues. Germline CDR1 reads MNHEY; CDR2 reads SVGAGI. CDR3 sequence (DNA): TGTGCCAGCAGTTACAAAGGCACTGAAGCTTTCTTT. Translated: CASSYKGTEAFF.

CDR3 loop: CASSQDFRNRDPRTQYF. CDR3 DNA sequence: TGCGCCAGCAGCCAAGATTTCCGGAACAGGGACCCCCGCACGCAGTATTTT. The rearrangement links TRBV4-1 to TRBJ2-3, with D possibly matching TRBD1 (6 bases). Germline V gene data show CDR1 as MGHRA and CDR2 as YSYEKL. V was shortened by 0 bases and J by 9 bases, with 22 bases between the two germline ends. This CDR3 has 17 residues.

The gene calls are TRBV5-4 and TRBJ1-4, with 8 bases aligning to TRBD1. J lost 5 bases, V lost 3 bases, and 6 bases had no gene match. CDR1 is SGHNT and CDR2 is YYREEE in the germline V gene (reference sequence). The CDR3 covers 15 residues. The CDR3 region has the DNA TGTGCCAGCAGCTCCTGGGACAGGTCAAATGAAAAACTGTTTTTT. Encoded protein: CASSSWDRSNEKLFF.

The count of this clone is one. This chain connects TRBV5-4 to TRBJ1-1; TRBD1 is a possible D gene (5 bases). This CDR3 region has 14 residues. Between the trimmed V and J ends, which lost 4 bases and 4 bases, there was a span of 14 bases. The germline CDR1 and CDR2 sequences are SGHNT and YYREEE (reference sequence). This CDR3 is CASSPLGGSTEAFF. The CDR3 bases are TGTGCCAGCAGCCCGCTTGGGGGTTCCACTGAAGCTTTCTTT.

The genes are TRBV27 and TRBJ2-2; possible D gene TRBD2, 5 bases. The length of the CDR3 is 14 residues. The V end was cut by 0 bases, the J end by 7 bases, with 9 bases between. Germline CDR1 reads MNHEY; CDR2 reads SMNVEV (reference sequence). CDR3: CASSLSEEIGELFF. The CDR3 region has the DNA TGTGCCAGCAGTTTATCGGAGGAAATCGGGGAGCTGTTTTTT.

Written as DNA, the CDR3 is TGTGCCAGCAGCTCCCGGACTAGCGGGGGGGCCGTGGCAGATACGCAGTATTTT. It specifies CASSSRTSGGAVADTQYF. V usage is TRBV21-1 and J usage is TRBJ2-3; TRBD2 reflects the table's D call only, with no check against the DNA. TRBV21-1 is recorded as a pseudogene. The CDR3 runs 18 residues.